A single sample is the source of the 21 T cell receptor beta chains below, sequenced in a study of blood T cells in healthy people across ages. The authors ran a second PCR of 7 to 11 cycles using a sample-barcoded 5' primer and a J-beta primer mix. TCRdb re-derived calls from the 5' RACE reads in MiXCR, one entry per CDR3 protein. The sample consists of roughly 570,000 distinct CDR3 sequences, approximately 30% of them appearing once. Source material: blood. Every receptor here comes from a woman in her 70s in good health.

The chain recombines TRBV3-1 with TRBJ1-1; D remains ambiguous. The CDR3 contains 13 residues. Germline-derived CDR1 and CDR2 are LGHDT and YNNKEL (reference sequence). Trimming shortened V by 2 bases and J by 4 bases, and 8 bases separated the two germline ends. CDR3 amino acids: CASSQLRSTEAFF. CDR3 nucleotide sequence: TGTGCCAGCAGCCAATTAAGGAGCACTGAAGCTTTCTTT.

This clonotype was counted between two and nine times. The chain couples TRBV6-6 to TRBJ2-1, with 7 bases matching TRBD2. CDR1 MNHNY and CDR2 SVGAGI come from the germline V gene (reference sequence). The CDR3 length is 15 residues. J gave up 6 bases and V 4 bases, and 9 bases lay outside the gene matches. The DNA of the CDR3 is TGTGCCAGCAGTTCGAATCAAGCGGGGCCCAATGAGCAGTTCTTC. Translated: CASSSNQAGPNEQFF.

The table lists this clonotype with a few counts. The rearrangement uses TRBV5-1 and TRBJ2-5, with D perhaps matching TRBD2 (5 bases). V lost 0 bases to trimming and J lost 4 bases, with 19 bases between them. There are 17 residues in the CDR3. CDR1 is SGHRS, CDR2 YFSETQ, per germline. CDR3 DNA sequence: TGCGCCAGCAGCTTGGGACTATCAGACGGTTTAGGAGAGACCCAGTACTTC. Encoded protein: CASSLGLSDGLGETQYF.

This clonotype turned up a few times. The chain is built from TRBV7-2 and TRBJ1-1; unclear D gene. This CDR3 is 14 amino acids long. The ends were cut back, 2 bases at V and 4 bases at J, with 11 bases in the middle. Germline assignment: CDR1 SGHTA and CDR2 FQGNSA. DNA of the CDR3: TGTGCCAGCAGCTTAAGACAAGGATCCACTGAAGCTTTCTTT. It specifies CASSLRQGSTEAFF.

This clonotype showed up just a few times. The rearrangement uses TRBV12-5 and TRBJ1-4; D unresolved. V lost 5 bases and J 5 bases, leaving 0 bases between the germline ends. The CDR3 has 10 amino acids. The germline gives CDR1 LGHNT, CDR2 FRNRAP. The CDR3, as DNA: TGTGCTAGTGGTAATGAAAAACTGTTTTTT. Protein sequence: CASGNEKLFF.

The chain couples TRBV7-8 to TRBJ2-5; D unresolved. Germline values: CDR1 SGHVS, CDR2 FQNEAQ. V was cut by 6 bases and J by 5 bases, with 22 bases left in between. The CDR3 has 16 residues. The CDR3, as DNA: TGTGCCAGCAGTTACGACCAGGATCCTAGATGGGAGACCCAGTACTTC. It translates to CASSYDQDPRWETQYF.

This clonotype was observed a handful of times. The chain has TRBV24-1 and TRBJ2-3; 12 nucleotides align to TRBD2. The V segment lost 3 bases and the J segment 5 bases; nucleotides outside the gene matches: 5. This CDR3 has 16 residues. Germline V lookup: CDR1 KGHDR, CDR2 SFDVKD. As DNA, the CDR3 is TGTGCCACCAGTGATGCTAGCGGGGGGGCCTTAGATACGCAGTATTTT. As protein: CATSDASGGALDTQYF.

This clonotype was seen only a few times. The rearrangement uses TRBV27 and TRBJ2-1, with 15 bases fitting TRBD2. This CDR3 spans 17 amino acids. In germline, CDR1 is MNHEY, CDR2 SMNVEV (reference sequence). J was trimmed by 7 bases and V by 6 bases; bases with no gene match: 10. In DNA form, the CDR3 reads TGTGCCAGCAGACCTCCCTTGGGACTAGCGGGGGGAAATGAGCAGTTCTTC. This translates into CASRPPLGLAGGNEQFF.

The chain links TRBV20-1 to TRBJ2-5; TRBD2 matches at 9 bases. The CDR3 is 15 amino acids. The V segment lost 6 bases and the J segment 4 bases; nucleotides outside the gene matches: 12. Germline CDR1 DFQATT, CDR2 SNEGSKA (reference sequence). CDR3 region: CSARTLAGWGETQYF. CDR3 DNA sequence: TGCAGTGCCCGCACTCTAGCGGGGTGGGGAGAGACCCAGTACTTC.

V usage is TRBV6-1 and J usage is TRBJ2-5; 8 bases map to TRBD1. The trim removed 3 bases at V and 2 bases at J, leaving 5 bases unmatched. CDR1 and CDR2 from the germline V gene are MNHNS and SASEGT. This CDR3 spans 15 amino acids. The CDR3 DNA is TGTGCCAGCAGTGATCAGGGGGCTCGACAAGAGACCCAGTACTTC. This codes for CASSDQGARQETQYF.

In its sample, this clonotype was seen a few times. The V and J genes are TRBV4-3 and TRBJ2-5; D not certain. The CDR3 totals 15 residues. The germline V and J ends were trimmed by 0 bases and 1 base, with 9 bases remaining between them. Germline V gene sequence: CDR1 LGHNA, CDR2 YSLEER. For the CDR3, the DNA is TGCGCCAGCAGCCAAGATTGGGCAGCCCAAGAGACCCAGTACTTC. Its translation: CASSQDWAAQETQYF.

This chain joins TRBV7-9 and TRBJ1-2; D unresolved. The CDR3 is 16 residues long. Trimming took off 7 bases at V and 4 bases at J, with 22 bases between the two ends. CDR1 SEHNR and CDR2 FQNEAQ come from the germline V gene (reference sequence). The CDR3 sequence is CASTPMLGFVGYGYTF. In nucleotides, the CDR3 is TGTGCCAGCACACCTATGTTAGGGTTCGTAGGCTATGGCTACACCTTC.

This clonotype appeared a few times. CDR3: CATSDPTGTRPQETQYF. The CDR3, as DNA: TGTGCCACCAGTGACCCAACCGGGACACGACCCCAAGAGACCCAGTACTTC. The chain is built from TRBV24-1 and TRBJ2-5, with D possibly matching TRBD1 (6 bases). V lost 4 bases and J 1 base, leaving 18 bases between the germline ends. CDR3 length: 17 amino acids. From germline, CDR1 is KGHDR and CDR2 SFDVKD.

This clonotype was seen a few times. The DNA of the CDR3 is TGCGCCAGCAGCCAAGGGGACTTCCGCACAGATACGCAGTATTTT. It encodes CASSQGDFRTDTQYF. The chain combines TRBV4-1 with TRBJ2-3, with TRBD2 as a possible D gene (6 bases). The CDR3 loop spans 15 amino acids. Germline assignment: CDR1 MGHRA and CDR2 YSYEKL. Trimming removed 1 base from V and 1 base from J, with 9 bases in between.

This clonotype was found a few times. V is TRBV7-2 and J is TRBJ2-1; D is undetermined. The V end was cut by 5 bases, the J end by 7 bases, with 9 bases between. CDR3 size: 12 residues. Germline CDR1 reads SGHTA; CDR2 reads FQGNSA. The CDR3 nucleotides are TGTGCCAGCAGCCCGGACCGAAATGAGCAGTTCTTC. This gives the protein CASSPDRNEQFF.

This clonotype was seen more than once but under ten times. The V call is TRBV4-2, the J call TRBJ2-7; D might be TRBD1 (6 bases). The CDR3 spans 13 residues. Germline CDR1 is LGHNA and CDR2 is YNFKEQ. Trimming removed 1 base from V and 5 bases from J, with 9 bases in between. The CDR3 region has the DNA TGTGCCAGCAGCCAAGGTAGGGGGAACGAGCAGTACTTC. Amino acids: CASSQGRGNEQYF.

This clonotype was observed at least ten times. The chain has TRBV11-2 and TRBJ2-7, with TRBD1 matching 7 bases. CDR1 SGHAT and CDR2 FQNNGV come from the germline V gene. Trimming at V came to 7 bases and at J to 5 bases, leaving 17 bases not matched to a gene. This CDR3 region has 16 residues. The DNA for the CDR3 is TGTGCCAGCACCCCTTACCCAGACAGGGAAACTCACGAGCAGTACTTC. This gives the protein CASTPYPDRETHEQYF.

This rearrangement joins TRBV18 to TRBJ2-5, with 9 bases aligning to TRBD2. Germline V lookup: CDR1 KGHSH, CDR2 LQKENI. The CDR3 runs to 18 residues. V was clipped by 2 bases and J by 0 bases; unmatched bases: 10. The CDR3 nucleotides read TGTGCCAGCTCACCAATTATTTCTAGCGGGGTGTACCAAGAGACCCAGTACTTC. Amino acids: CASSPIISSGVYQETQYF.

The table lists this clonotype with a few counts. This rearrangement joins TRBV6-1 to TRBJ2-5; tentatively, D is TRBD1 (6 bases). The J call may be mistaken, given a closer DNA end match to TRBJ2-7. The germline gives CDR1 MNHNS, CDR2 SASEGT. This CDR3 comprises 14 residues. In DNA, the CDR3 is TGTGCCAGCAGGAGGGATCAGGGGCTCTACGAGCAGTACTTC. Its translation is CASRRDQGLYEQYF.

The V call is TRBV20-1, the J call TRBJ2-5, with D possibly matching TRBD1 (6 bases). Germline V gene lookup returns CDR1 DFQATT and CDR2 SNEGSKA (reference sequence). The CDR3 has 14 residues. Deletions cut 0 bases from V and 8 bases from J, with 16 bases between. The CDR3 is CSARDVRTEITQYF. CDR3 DNA sequence: TGCAGTGCTAGAGATGTCCGGACAGAAATCACCCAGTACTTC.

This clonotype was seen only a few times. This chain links TRBV4-2 with TRBJ2-5, with TRBD1 matching 7 bases. The DNA end favors TRBJ2-7, so the J call may be wrong. Germline CDR1 reads LGHNA; CDR2 reads YNFKEQ. The CDR3 length is 18 residues. The CDR3 DNA sequence: TGTGCCAGCAGCCAAGACCGCCGGGGCGGACAGGACTCCTACGAGCAGTACTTC. Translating it yields CASSQDRRGGQDSYEQYF.